One sample yielded the 31 T cell receptor beta chains listed below, sequenced in a study of blood T cell repertoires in COVID-19. Profiling relied on immunoSEQ multiplex PCR, and the TCRdb table lists in-frame clones only, not all of them. This sample carries roughly 160,000 clones, around 86% of them seen once, and the ten largest clones take almost 1%. Material: peripheral blood. These receptors all stem from a man between 18 and 35 years old with acute or convalescent COVID-19.

This clone was picked up one time. This rearrangement joins TRBV6-5 to TRBJ2-7, with a possible D match to TRBD2 (6 bases). Looked up from germline, CDR1 is MNHEY and CDR2 is SVGAGI. Trimming took off 3 bases at V and 9 bases at J, with 21 bases between the two ends. The CDR3 has 15 amino acids. The CDR3 DNA reads TGTGCCAGCAGTTATTCCCGGGGGAACCCTTCTGCGCAGTACTTC. Translating it yields CASSYSRGNPSAQYF.

This chain joins TRBV18 and TRBJ1-6, with 7 bases matching TRBD1. This CDR3 is built from 14 residues. Germline V gives CDR1 KGHSH, CDR2 LQKENI. The ends lost 0 bases at V and 14 bases at J; junction bases unmatched: 7. CDR3 in amino acids: CASSPPGQSLTLHF. The CDR3 DNA reads as TGTGCCAGCTCACCACCGGGACAGAGTTTGACCCTCCACTTT.

This chain connects TRBV4-2 to TRBJ1-5; perhaps TRBD1 as D (5 bases). Germline CDR1 LGHNA, CDR2 YNFKEQ. V shed 0 bases and J shed 6 bases, with 15 bases lying between them. The CDR3 consists of 16 residues. This chain's CDR3 is CASSQDGGEMGQPQHF. The CDR3 DNA follows: TGTGCCAGCAGCCAAGATGGGGGGGAAATGGGTCAGCCCCAGCATTTT.

The chain employs TRBV18 and TRBJ2-1, with TRBD1 matching 12 bases. The CDR3 consists of 15 residues. The trim removed 5 bases at V and 4 bases at J, leaving 3 bases unmatched. Germline V gene data show CDR1 as KGHSH and CDR2 as LQKENI. The CDR3 loop reads CASSGTGGEYNEQFF. The CDR3 DNA is TGTGCCAGCTCAGGGACAGGGGGCGAGTACAATGAGCAGTTCTTC.

J is TRBJ1-2 and V is TRBV4-1; 7 nucleotides match TRBD1. This CDR3 region has 15 residues. V shed 0 bases and J 4 bases; nucleotides not matched to a gene: 5. Germline CDR1 and CDR2: MGHRA and YSYEKL. The CDR3 protein is CASSQETGWSYGYTF. In DNA, the CDR3 is TGCGCCAGCAGCCAAGAGACAGGGTGGAGCTATGGCTACACCTTC.

This chain connects TRBV6-5 to TRBJ2-3; 8 nucleotides agree with TRBD2. The J segment lost 5 bases and the V segment lost 6 bases, leaving 4 bases of the junction unmatched. CDR1 and CDR2 (germline): MNHEY, SVGAGI. This CDR3 has 13 residues. The CDR3 DNA sequence: TGTGCCAGCAGCCTAAGCGGGGGAGATACGCAGTATTTT. This translates into CASSLSGGDTQYF.

The chain combines TRBV10-2 with TRBJ2-1; 9 positions agree with TRBD2. Germline V lookup: CDR1 WSHSY, CDR2 SAAADI. The CDR3 has 14 residues. In DNA form, the CDR3 reads TGCGCTACACGTGAACTAGCGGGTTACAATGAGCAGTTCTTC. Protein product: CATRELAGYNEQFF.

This chain joins TRBV11-2 and TRBJ2-5; D uncertain. CDR1 SGHAT and CDR2 FQNNGV come from the germline V gene. The V end was cut by 3 bases, the J end by 2 bases, with 10 bases between. The CDR3 is 14 residues long. This CDR3 reads CASSFNKFQETQYF. The CDR3, as DNA: TGTGCCAGCAGCTTCAACAAGTTTCAAGAGACCCAGTACTTC.

This rearrangement joins TRBV29-1 to TRBJ1-1; D is ambiguous. The germline CDR1 and CDR2 sequences are SQVTM and ANQGSEA. Trimming stripped 1 base from V and 5 bases from J, with 8 bases between. The CDR3 consists of 12 residues. The CDR3 sequence is CSVEVGRTEAFF. CDR3 coding DNA: TGCAGCGTTGAAGTTGGCAGGACTGAAGCTTTCTTT.

V gene TRBV1 combines with J gene TRBJ2-5; the D call TRBD2 from the table was never checked on the DNA. TRBV1 is a known pseudogene. There are 20 residues in the CDR3. The CDR3 here is CTSSQLPGTSGGAAQETQYF. CDR3 nucleotide sequence: TGCACCAGCAGCCAACTACCCGGGACTAGCGGGGGGGCCGCCCAAGAGACCCAGTACTTC.

The gene calls are TRBV6-5 and TRBJ2-2, with 9 bases that match TRBD1. CDR1 is MNHEY and CDR2 is SVGAGI in the germline V gene. This CDR3 contains 15 residues. The trim removed 9 bases at V and 3 bases at J, leaving 8 bases unmatched. CDR3 residues: CASKPGTGHTGELFF. In DNA, the CDR3 is TGTGCCAGTAAACCCGGGACAGGGCACACCGGGGAGCTGTTTTTT.

The V and J genes are TRBV7-9 and TRBJ2-7, with 11 bases fitting TRBD2. Trimming removed 5 bases from V and 2 bases from J; junction bases left unmatched: 8. This CDR3 has 16 amino acids. Germline V gene data show CDR1 as SEHNR and CDR2 as FQNEAQ (reference sequence). The CDR3 nucleotides are TGTGCCAGCAGCCCCCCAACTAGCGGGGGTACCTACGAGCAGTACTTC. Translating gives CASSPPTSGGTYEQYF.

Only a few counts were recorded for this clone. This chain uses TRBV18 with TRBJ2-7; D may be TRBD2 (5 bases). Germline V gene sequence: CDR1 KGHSH, CDR2 LQKENI. The CDR3 has 14 amino acids. Trimming took off 1 base at V and 6 bases at J, with 13 bases between the two ends. As DNA, the CDR3 is TGTGCCAGCTCACCACTCCGGGATGGGCTCGAGCAGTACTTC. It yields the protein CASSPLRDGLEQYF.

The genes are TRBV7-3 and TRBJ1-2; 12 nucleotides match TRBD1. V lost 1 base, J lost 8 bases, and 8 bases stayed unmatched. CDR1 and CDR2 (germline): SGHTA, FQGTGA. The CDR3 has 16 residues. The DNA of the CDR3 is TGTGCCAGCAGCTTAAGGGACAGGGGGCGGTTGGAGGGCTACACCTTC. It encodes CASSLRDRGRLEGYTF. The full variable domain, completed using reference TRBV7-3 and TRBJ1-2, is GAGVSQTPSNKVTEKGKYVELRCDPISGHTALYWYRQSLGQGPEFLIYFQGTGAADDSGLPNDRFFAVRPEGSVSTLKIQRTERGDSAVYLCASSLRDRGRLEGYTFGSGTRLTVV.

The chain joins TRBV7-9 to TRBJ2-7, with 7 bases lining up with TRBD1. Germline V lookup: CDR1 SEHNR, CDR2 FQNEAQ (reference sequence). The CDR3 totals 12 residues. V trimming: 5 bases; J trimming: 5 bases; junction bases outside the gene matches: 3. The DNA for the CDR3 is TGTGCCAGCAGCGACAGGGACAACGAGCAGTACGTC. Translated, it gives CASSDRDNEQYV.

V is TRBV9 and J is TRBJ2-3, with a tentative D call TRBD2 (6 bases). Germline values: CDR1 SGDLS, CDR2 YYNGEE. With 0 bases removed from V and 2 bases from J, the gap between germline ends came to 10 bases. The CDR3 spans 15 residues. This CDR3 reads CASSVEGTYTDTQYF. CDR3 coding DNA: TGTGCCAGCAGCGTAGAGGGGACTTACACAGATACGCAGTATTTT.

This clone was seen only a few times. CDR3 amino acids: CASSENRLYF. The CDR3 DNA is TGTGCCAGCAGCGAAAATCGACTGTACTTC. This chain connects TRBV7-9 to TRBJ2-7; D unresolved. The CDR3 runs to 10 residues. In germline, CDR1 is SEHNR, CDR2 FQNEAQ (reference sequence). V dropped 5 bases and J dropped 12 bases, with 11 bases sitting between them. Full variable domain (remainder filled in from reference TRBV7-9 and TRBJ2-7): DTGVSQNPRHKITKRGQNVTFRCDPISEHNRLYWYRQTLGQGPEFLTYFQNEAQLEKSRLLSDRFSAERPKGSFSTLEIQRTEQGDSAMYLCASSENRLYFGPGTRLTVT.

This chain uses TRBV4-1 with TRBJ1-2; 10 nucleotides agree with TRBD1. The germline V gene encodes CDR1 MGHRA and CDR2 YSYEKL. V shed 4 bases and J 5 bases; nucleotides not matched to a gene: 4. This CDR3 comprises 14 residues. Written as DNA, the CDR3 is TGCGCCAGCAGCCTGGGGGACAGGGGTTATGGCTACACCTTC. As protein: CASSLGDRGYGYTF.

The chain is built from TRBV5-1 and TRBJ2-1; D possibly corresponds to TRBD1 (6 bases). In germline, CDR1 is SGHRS, CDR2 YFSETQ. The CDR3 totals 13 residues. V dropped 2 bases and J dropped 7 bases, with 10 bases sitting between them. In DNA, the CDR3 is TGCGCCAGCAGCTTTACAGGGTTGAATGAGCAGTTCTTC. The encoded protein is CASSFTGLNEQFF.

This chain uses TRBV5-4 with TRBJ2-3; 7 nucleotides match TRBD1. V lost 6 bases to trimming and J lost 6 bases; unmatched junction nucleotides: 16. The length of the CDR3 is 16 residues. The germline CDR1 and CDR2 sequences are SGHNT and YYREEE (reference sequence). The CDR3 spells CASTLLGDSLSDTQYF. CDR3 nucleotides: TGTGCCAGCACCCTCTTGGGGGACAGCCTCTCGGATACGCAGTATTTT.

The chain recombines TRBV28 with TRBJ2-3, with 10 bases fitting TRBD2. Germline lookup yields CDR1 MDHEN and CDR2 SYDVKM. V shed 4 bases, J shed 1 base, and the junction held 2 bases outside the gene matches. CDR3 length equals 15 residues. CDR3 DNA sequence: TGTGCCAGCAGTTCCACTAGCGGGGGCACAGATACGCAGTATTTT. This encodes CASSSTSGGTDTQYF.

The chain is built from TRBV30 and TRBJ1-5; the D is unclear. The germline gives CDR1 GTSNPN, CDR2 SVGIG (reference sequence). The CDR3 totals 12 residues. V was clipped by 0 bases and J by 4 bases, with 4 bases between them. CDR3 coding DNA: TGTGCCTGGAGTGTCCCGAATCAGCCCCAGCATTTT. Residues: CAWSVPNQPQHF.

The chain uses TRBV3-1 (or the pseudogene TRBV3-2) and TRBJ1-2; 7 bases line up with TRBD1. CDR3 size: 15 residues. The J segment lost 5 bases and the V segment lost 2 bases, leaving 8 bases of the junction unmatched. Germline CDR1 reads LGHDT; CDR2 reads YNNKEL (reference sequence). CDR3 nucleotides: TGTGCCAGCAGCCAATATCAGGGGGGAACTTATGGCTACACCTTC. Translation gives CASSQYQGGTYGYTF.

The chain is built from TRBV7-2 and TRBJ2-7; 13 nucleotides line up with TRBD2. Germline V lookup: CDR1 SGHTA, CDR2 FQGNSA. The ends lost 2 bases at V and 0 bases at J; junction bases unmatched: 4. The CDR3 runs 17 residues. For the CDR3, the DNA is TGTGCCAGCAGCTTAACTAGCGGGGGGGTCAGCTCCTACGAGCAGTACTTC. This translates into CASSLTSGGVSSYEQYF. Variable domain in full (rest from reference TRBV7-2 and TRBJ2-7): GAGVSQSPSNKVTEKGKDVELRCDPISGHTALYWYRQSLGQGLEFLIYFQGNSAPDKSGLPSDRFSAERTGGSVSTLTIQRTQQEDSAVYLCASSLTSGGVSSYEQYFGPGTRLTVT.

The V call is TRBV9, the J call TRBJ1-2; D uncertain. V gave up 4 bases and J gave up 4 bases, with 17 bases separating them. Germline V gene data show CDR1 as SGDLS and CDR2 as YYNGEE. The CDR3 is 15 amino acids. CDR3 in DNA: TGTGCCAGCAGCCCGGAGGGTGACGGTACCTATGGCTACACCTTC. It encodes CASSPEGDGTYGYTF.

The chain joins TRBV4-2 to TRBJ1-2; tentative D call: TRBD1 (6 bases). From germline, CDR1 is LGHNA and CDR2 YNFKEQ. This CDR3 has 16 residues. The V end lost 4 bases, the J end lost 6 bases, and 21 bases lay between the germline ends. In nucleotides, the CDR3 is TGTGCCAGCAGCCTGGACCCGGGACAATCATGGGATGGCTACACCTTC. This sequence encodes CASSLDPGQSWDGYTF.

This chain connects TRBV28 to TRBJ2-1; 9 nucleotides match TRBD2. Germline loops: CDR1 MDHEN, CDR2 SYDVKM. The V segment lost 5 bases and the J segment 0 bases; nucleotides outside the gene matches: 8. The CDR3 totals 17 residues. CDR3 DNA: TGTGCCAGCAGTGGGGCTAGCGGGGCCCCCTCCTACAATGAGCAGTTCTTC. Protein: CASSGASGAPSYNEQFF.

This sequence joins TRBV28 and TRBJ1-1, with D possibly matching TRBD1 (6 bases). The CDR3 is 16 amino acids. The V gene lost 1 base and the J gene lost 1 base, with 13 bases spanning the gap. Germline CDR1 is MDHEN and CDR2 is SYDVKM. The CDR3 region is CASSLYAGQKNTEAFF. Written as DNA, the CDR3 is TGTGCCAGCAGTTTATATGCTGGACAGAAGAACACTGAAGCTTTCTTT.

V and J are TRBV29-1 and TRBJ2-1; no firm D call. The CDR3 consists of 11 residues. Germline V gene data show CDR1 as SQVTM and CDR2 as ANQGSEA. V lost 8 bases to trimming and J lost 9 bases, with 14 bases between them. The CDR3 nucleotides are TGCAGCCCCTGGTCCCGCGGTGAGCAGTTCTTC. Translated: CSPWSRGEQFF.

The chain joins TRBV7-2 to TRBJ1-6; unclear D gene. The CDR3 spans 14 residues. The V end lost 5 bases, the J end lost 4 bases, and 9 bases lay between the germline ends. From germline, CDR1 is SGHTA and CDR2 FQGNSA. The CDR3 loop reads CASSLLGYNSPLHF. The CDR3 nucleotides are TGTGCCAGCAGCCTCCTCGGTTATAATTCACCCCTCCACTTT.

For the CDR3, the DNA is TGTGCCAGCAGCCAAGTTGAGGCTAGCGGCCTGACCCAGTACTTC. Translated: CASSQVEASGLTQYF. The V and J genes are TRBV3-1 (or the pseudogene TRBV3-2) and TRBJ2-5; 7 bases fit TRBD2. Trimming removed 1 base from V and 7 bases from J; junction bases left unmatched: 9. Germline V gene data show CDR1 as LGHDT and CDR2 as YNNKEL (reference sequence). The CDR3 extends over 15 amino acids.